This T cell receptor (beta chain) comes out of a study of shared clonotypes between healthy human individuals. General observations from the study: A handful of donors held approximately 5% of naive CD4 clonotypes in common. Non-shared clonotypes were found to have lower generation probabilities than the clonotypes that were shared by all four of the sorted-subset donors.

Assay: immunoSEQ multiplex PCR; the TCRdb copy retains only in-frame clones and omits some. The table has 800,000 or so clones, about 96% seen once. This CDR3 spans 14 amino acids. The V end lost 4 bases, the J end lost 1 base, and 10 bases lay between the germline ends. Germline V lookup: CDR1 LNHDA, CDR2 SQIVND (reference sequence). As regards this clone: The antigen is unknown.

In the naive CD8 group, cells lacked CD45RO and were positively selected for CCR7, so terminally differentiated effector memory CD45RA+ cells were left out. This receptor was obtained from a man aged 25-40 years in good health. Sequencing input: naive CD8+ T cells sorted from blood. The V call is TRBV19, the J call TRBJ1-1; perhaps TRBD1 as D (5 bases). Here the CDR3 DNA reads TGTGCCAGTAGTACAACCGGGACGAACACTGAAGCTTTCTTT. Translated, it gives CASSTTGTNTEAFF.